The 30 T cell receptor beta chains in this list originate from one sample, sequenced in a study of blood T cell repertoires in COVID-19. The protocol was immunoSEQ multiplex PCR, while the TCRdb copy is restricted to in-frame clones and leaves out a portion. The sample includes 250,000 to 350,000 clones, under 85% of them seen just once. Sequenced input: peripheral blood. These receptors were obtained from a human donor with COVID-19, enrolled during active disease. The donor label of this sample is uncertain.

In this sample, this clone turned up once. The chain carries TRBV7-3 and TRBJ2-2; tentative D call: TRBD1 (6 bases). The CDR3 loop spans 14 amino acids. The V end lost 5 bases, the J end lost 6 bases, and 13 bases lay between the germline ends. The germline V gene has CDR1 SGHTA and CDR2 FQGTGA. The CDR3 loop is CASSVRQVPGELFF. CDR3 DNA sequence: TGTGCCAGCAGCGTCAGACAGGTCCCCGGGGAGCTGTTTTTT. Full variable domain (rest looked up from reference TRBV7-3 and TRBJ2-2): GAGVSQTPSNKVTEKGKYVELRCDPISGHTALYWYRQSLGQGPEFLIYFQGTGAADDSGLPNDRFFAVRPEGSVSTLKIQRTERGDSAVYLCASSVRQVPGELFFGEGSRLTVL.

This clone was counted once. The rearrangement uses TRBV5-1 and TRBJ2-5; 14 nucleotides line up with TRBD2. The CDR3 totals 16 residues. Germline V gives CDR1 SGHRS, CDR2 YFSETQ. Trimming took 4 bases from V and 3 from J; bases not matched to a gene: 5. CDR3 coding DNA: TGCGCCAGCAGCCTATTGGGACTAGCGGGAGAAGAGACCCAGTACTTC. The encoded protein is CASSLLGLAGEETQYF.

The chain joins TRBV21-1 to TRBJ2-2; TRBD2, the table's D call, was not compared with the DNA. TRBV21-1 is termed a pseudogene. The CDR3 is made up of 16 amino acids. CDR3 sequence reads: CASSKTTSGNTGELFF. CDR3 DNA sequence: TGTGCCAGCAGCAAAACGACTAGCGGTAACACCGGGGAGCTGTTTTTT.

The rearrangement uses TRBV28 and TRBJ2-7, with TRBD1 identical over 10 bases. The CDR3 consists of 13 residues. CDR1 and CDR2 from the germline V gene are MDHEN and SYDVKM. V trimming: 8 bases; J trimming: 2 bases; junction bases outside the gene matches: 3. In nucleotides, the CDR3 is TGTGCCAGCGGCGACAGGGGGCCCTACGAGCAGTACTTC. Amino acid sequence: CASGDRGPYEQYF.

The chain is built from TRBV20-1 and TRBJ1-6; 7 bases are a match to TRBD1. Germline CDR1 reads DFQATT; CDR2 reads SNEGSKA (reference sequence). The CDR3 contains 13 residues. V lost 3 bases, J lost 10 bases, and 6 bases stayed unmatched. Here the CDR3 DNA reads TGCAGTGCTAGTGGGCAGGGGGGCTCACCCCTCCACTTT. Protein product: CSASGQGGSPLHF.

This clone was counted between two and nine times. The CDR3: CASSLIGLAAQTSSYNEQFF. The CDR3 coding sequence is TGTGCCAGCAGTCTCATCGGACTAGCGGCGCAAACTAGCTCCTACAATGAGCAGTTCTTC. The chain combines TRBV28 with TRBJ2-1; 10 bases line up with TRBD2. The CDR3 is made up of 20 amino acids. Germline V gene sequence: CDR1 MDHEN, CDR2 SYDVKM. V dropped 5 bases and J dropped 0; count of bases not matched to a gene: 16.

The table lists this clone with a count of one. In nucleotides, the CDR3 is TGCAGCGCTTCTCAGTCAGGGGAAGTCACTGAAGCTTTCTTT. Protein product: CSASQSGEVTEAFF. The J gene is TRBJ1-1, the V gene TRBV29-1; possibly TRBD1 for D (6 bases). With 7 bases removed from V and 4 bases from J, the gap between germline ends came to 19 bases. Looked up from germline, CDR1 is SQVTM and CDR2 is ANQGSEA. There are 14 residues in the CDR3.

This clone was counted between two and nine times. The chain employs TRBV2 and TRBJ1-2; no clear D. V dropped 3 bases and J dropped 2 bases, with 7 bases sitting between them. Per the germline V gene, CDR1 is SNHLY and CDR2 is FYNNEI. CDR3 length equals 13 residues. The CDR3 DNA reads TGTGCCAGCAGTGATCAGTTCAACTATGGCTACACCTTC. It is translated as CASSDQFNYGYTF.

The V gene is TRBV6-6, the J gene TRBJ2-7; D is uncertain. The germline gives CDR1 MNHNY, CDR2 SVGAGI (reference sequence). Trimming removed 7 bases from V and 2 bases from J, with 6 bases in between. This CDR3 spans 11 amino acids. The CDR3 DNA sequence: TGTGCCAGCACGGGTCCCTACGAGCAGTACTTC. This codes for CASTGPYEQYF.

The V call is TRBV30, the J call TRBJ1-6; maybe TRBD1 (5 bases). The CDR3 is made up of 16 amino acids. Looked up from germline, CDR1 is GTSNPN and CDR2 is SVGIG (reference sequence). The V end lost 2 bases, the J end lost 7 bases, and 18 bases lay between the germline ends. This chain's CDR3 is CAWSNPWGGTNSPLHF. CDR3 bases: TGTGCCTGGAGTAATCCTTGGGGGGGTACGAATTCACCCCTCCACTTT.

The chain is built from TRBV6-6 and TRBJ2-4, with D tentatively TRBD1 (6 bases). Deletions cut 5 bases from V and 2 bases from J, with 25 bases between. The CDR3 runs to 19 residues. The germline V gene has CDR1 MNHNY and CDR2 SVGAGI (reference sequence). The DNA of the CDR3 is TGTGCCAGCAGTCCTACAGGGTCCGCGAGGCAGATTTCCAAAAACATTCAGTACTTC. This translates into CASSPTGSARQISKNIQYF.

This clone showed up just a few times. The chain combines TRBV3-1 (or the pseudogene TRBV3-2) with TRBJ1-4; tentatively, D is TRBD1 (5 bases). This CDR3 comprises 14 residues. Germline loops: CDR1 LGHDT, CDR2 YNNKEL (reference sequence). V lost 3 bases, J lost 4 bases, and 9 bases lay in between. CDR3 coding DNA: TGTGCCAGCAGCCAGGGGCACAGTAATGAAAAACTGTTTTTT. This encodes CASSQGHSNEKLFF.

The chain joins TRBV7-3 to TRBJ2-1; 9 bases are a match to TRBD1. Germline-derived CDR1 and CDR2 are SGHTA and FQGTGA. The V and J ends lost 5 bases and 7 bases, in that order; junction bases with no gene match: 9. The CDR3 loop spans 15 amino acids. CDR3 DNA sequence: TGTGCCAGCAGCGTGGGGACAGGGCTTAAGAATGAGCAGTTCTTC. Protein: CASSVGTGLKNEQFF.

This clone occurred a few times. The gene calls are TRBV9 and TRBJ2-7; D is possibly TRBD2 (5 bases). Germline assignment: CDR1 SGDLS and CDR2 YYNGEE. The ends were cut back, 4 bases at V and 6 bases at J, with 20 bases in the middle. The CDR3 runs 15 residues. The CDR3: CASSYGLREVREQYF. CDR3 nucleotide sequence: TGTGCCAGCAGCTATGGACTTAGGGAAGTCCGCGAGCAGTACTTC.

The V and J genes are TRBV19 and TRBJ1-6; D is unclear. The CDR3 sequence is 14 residues long. Germline V gene sequence: CDR1 LNHDA, CDR2 SQIVND (reference sequence). The V and J ends lost 0 bases and 6 bases respectively, with 6 bases between them. CDR3 DNA sequence: TGTGCCAGTAGTATAGAGCGGATTAATTCACCCCTCCACTTT. This sequence encodes CASSIERINSPLHF.

The rearrangement links TRBV7-2 to TRBJ2-7; TRBD1 might be the D (6 bases). Germline-derived CDR1 and CDR2 are SGHTA and FQGNSA. Trimming left V 4 bases short and J 3 bases short, with 16 bases between. This CDR3 spans 15 amino acids. The CDR3 is CASSSDGTGFYEQYF. The CDR3 region has the DNA TGTGCCAGCAGCTCCGACGGAACAGGGTTCTACGAGCAGTACTTC.

The CDR3 nucleotides read TGTGCCAGCAGTTACCGCGTGACAGGGAATAATTCACCCCTCCACTTT. It translates to CASSYRVTGNNSPLHF. The chain has TRBV6-5 and TRBJ1-6, with 7 bases fitting TRBD1. The trim removed 2 bases at V and 5 bases at J, leaving 6 bases unmatched. This CDR3 has 16 amino acids. Germline V CDR1 and CDR2: MNHEY, SVGAGI.

The chain employs TRBV21-1 and TRBJ2-7; no DNA check was done on the table's D call, TRBD2. TRBV21-1 is a pseudogene locus. The CDR3 sequence is 15 residues long. The CDR3: CASASNNMGGYEQYF. In DNA form, the CDR3 reads TGTGCCAGCGCCAGCAACAATATGGGAGGGTACGAGCAGTACTTC.

This clone appeared once. The genes are TRBV6-6 and TRBJ1-1, with D possibly matching TRBD1 (6 bases). The CDR3 sequence is 16 residues long. CDR1 and CDR2 (germline): MNHNY, SVGAGI (reference sequence). Trimming removed 5 bases from V and 0 bases from J, with 16 bases in between. This CDR3 reads CASSRIRDNMNTEAFF. In nucleotides, the CDR3 is TGTGCCAGCAGTCGGATCCGGGACAACATGAACACTGAAGCTTTCTTT.

This chain uses TRBV28 with TRBJ2-7; D remains unclear. Germline CDR1 is MDHEN and CDR2 is SYDVKM. This CDR3 region has 14 residues. V was clipped by 3 bases and J by 0 bases, with 9 bases between them. For the CDR3, the DNA is TGTGCCAGCAGTTTGGAGAGGATCTCCTACGAGCAGTACTTC. This codes for CASSLERISYEQYF.

The rearrangement uses TRBV4-2 and TRBJ1-2; tentative D call: TRBD1 (5 bases). The CDR3 is made up of 14 amino acids. Trimming pared 0 bases from V and 7 bases from J, leaving 12 bases between. Looked up from germline, CDR1 is LGHNA and CDR2 is YNFKEQ. CDR3 sequence: CASSQENSQGGYTF. The CDR3 nucleotides read TGTGCCAGCAGCCAAGAAAACAGCCAGGGTGGCTACACCTTC.

The chain has TRBV27 and TRBJ2-1, with D unresolved. V lost 2 bases and J lost 0, with 8 bases in between. Germline V gene lookup returns CDR1 MNHEY and CDR2 SMNVEV (reference sequence). The CDR3 totals 15 residues. CDR3 nucleotides: TGTGCCAGCAGTTTAATGCGTCCCTCCTACAATGAGCAGTTCTTC. Translated: CASSLMRPSYNEQFF.

The chain couples TRBV7-2 to TRBJ2-3, with 8 bases aligning to TRBD2. The germline CDR1 and CDR2 sequences are SGHTA and FQGNSA. The CDR3 sequence is 14 residues long. V gave up 4 bases and J gave up 7 bases; unmatched junction bases: 7. CDR3 protein: CASSSLTSVNTQYF. The CDR3 DNA reads TGTGCCAGCAGCTCCTTGACTAGCGTGAATACGCAGTATTTT. The variable domain in full, completed from reference TRBV7-2 and TRBJ2-3, reads GAGVSQSPSNKVTEKGKDVELRCDPISGHTALYWYRQSLGQGLEFLIYFQGNSAPDKSGLPSDRFSAERTGGSVSTLTIQRTQQEDSAVYLCASSSLTSVNTQYFGPGTRLTVL.

The rearrangement uses TRBV3-1 (or the pseudogene TRBV3-2) and TRBJ2-1, with no clear D. The CDR3 length is 14 residues. Germline V CDR1 and CDR2: LGHDT, YNNKEL (reference sequence). V was trimmed by 1 base and J by 5 bases, leaving 9 bases between them. The CDR3 bases are TGTGCCAGCAGCCAAGCCGGCGGAGACAATGAGCAGTTCTTC. Translation gives CASSQAGGDNEQFF.

This clone showed up just a few times. The V call is TRBV7-8, the J call TRBJ1-2, with D maybe TRBD1 (6 bases). This CDR3 contains 15 residues. Trimming cost V 1 base and J 1 base, with 10 bases left between them. From germline, CDR1 is SGHVS and CDR2 FQNEAQ. The CDR3 DNA follows: TGTGCCAGCAGCTTAGGGACAGCCTTTAACTATGGCTACACCTTC. It specifies CASSLGTAFNYGYTF.

The rearrangement joins TRBV6-5 to TRBJ2-2, with TRBD1 as a possible D gene (6 bases). Between the trimmed V and J ends, which lost 6 bases and 4 bases, there was a span of 12 bases. The CDR3 has 14 amino acids. Looked up from germline, CDR1 is MNHEY and CDR2 is SVGAGI. Here the CDR3 DNA reads TGTGCCAGCAGACAAAACAGGGTCACCGGGGAGCTGTTTTTT. Translated, it gives CASRQNRVTGELFF.

This clone was seen a handful of times. The chain links TRBV25-1 to TRBJ2-7, with 7 bases that match TRBD2. The germline V gene encodes CDR1 MGHDK and CDR2 SYGVNS. The V and J ends lost 4 bases and 0 bases, in that order; junction bases with no gene match: 6. The CDR3 runs 15 residues. The CDR3 sequence is CASSGLAGSSYEQYF. CDR3 bases: TGTGCCAGCAGTGGGTTAGCGGGTTCCTCCTACGAGCAGTACTTC.

In this sample, this clone turned up a few times. This chain joins TRBV5-1 and TRBJ1-2; D unresolved. CDR3 length equals 13 residues. The V and J ends lost 0 bases and 2 bases respectively, with 5 bases between them. Germline CDR1 SGHRS, CDR2 YFSETQ. The CDR3, as DNA: TGCGCCAGCAGCTTGGACATCAACTATGGCTACACCTTC. Translating it yields CASSLDINYGYTF.

This clone was counted only a few times. This sequence joins TRBV27 and TRBJ1-4, with 7 bases fitting TRBD1. There are 15 residues in the CDR3. Germline trimming cut 5 bases from V and 5 bases from J; bases unmatched to any gene: 8. The V gene's germline CDR1 is MNHEY and CDR2 SMNVEV (reference sequence). The CDR3 bases are TGTGCCAGCAGTCCGGCCGGGACAGTGAATGAAAAACTGTTTTTT. This gives the protein CASSPAGTVNEKLFF.

The chain links TRBV14 to TRBJ2-1; 7 bases are a match to TRBD1. CDR3 length equals 17 residues. The J segment lost 2 bases and the V segment lost 1 base, leaving 8 bases of the junction unmatched. Germline lookup yields CDR1 SGHDN and CDR2 FVKESK. The CDR3 nucleotides are TGTGCCAGCAGCCAAGGGACAGGCATTACAACCTACAATGAGCAGTTCTTC. Translated: CASSQGTGITTYNEQFF.